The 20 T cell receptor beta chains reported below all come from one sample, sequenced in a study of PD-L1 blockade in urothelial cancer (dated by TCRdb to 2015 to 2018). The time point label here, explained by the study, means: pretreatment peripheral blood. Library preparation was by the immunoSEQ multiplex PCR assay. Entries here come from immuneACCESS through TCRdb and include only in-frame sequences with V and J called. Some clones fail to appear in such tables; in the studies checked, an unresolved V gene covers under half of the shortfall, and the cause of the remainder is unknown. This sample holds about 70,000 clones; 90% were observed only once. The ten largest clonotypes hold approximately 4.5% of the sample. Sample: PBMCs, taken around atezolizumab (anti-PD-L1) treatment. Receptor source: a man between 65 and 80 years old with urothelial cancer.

The CDR3 bases are TGTGCCATCGGGCGGGAAAGCTACGAGCAGTACTTC. Translating it yields CAIGRESYEQYF. The chain joins TRBV10-3 to TRBJ2-7, with a weak D call TRBD2 (6 bases). From germline, CDR1 is ENHRY and CDR2 SYGVKD. Between the trimmed V and J ends, which lost 8 bases and 3 bases, there was a span of 11 bases. The CDR3 is 12 residues long.

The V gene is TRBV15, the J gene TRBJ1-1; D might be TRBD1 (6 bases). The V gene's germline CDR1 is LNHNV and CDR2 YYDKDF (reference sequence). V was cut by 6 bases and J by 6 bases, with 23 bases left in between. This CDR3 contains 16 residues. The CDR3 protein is CATRTREQGWSAEAFF. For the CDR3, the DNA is TGTGCCACCAGAACAAGAGAACAGGGTTGGTCGGCTGAAGCTTTCTTT.

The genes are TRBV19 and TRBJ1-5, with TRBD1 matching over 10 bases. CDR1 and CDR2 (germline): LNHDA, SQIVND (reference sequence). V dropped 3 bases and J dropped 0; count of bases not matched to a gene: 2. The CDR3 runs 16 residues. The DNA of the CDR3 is TGTGCCAGTAGTATGGGACAGGGGACTAGCAATCAGCCCCAGCATTTT. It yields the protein CASSMGQGTSNQPQHF.

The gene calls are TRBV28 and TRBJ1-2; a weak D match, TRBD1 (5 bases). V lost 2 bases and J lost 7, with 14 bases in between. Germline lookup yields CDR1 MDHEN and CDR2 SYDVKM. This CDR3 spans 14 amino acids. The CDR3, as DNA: TGTGCCAGCAGTTTAGGAGCGGGGCGAAGTGGCTACACCTTC. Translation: CASSLGAGRSGYTF.

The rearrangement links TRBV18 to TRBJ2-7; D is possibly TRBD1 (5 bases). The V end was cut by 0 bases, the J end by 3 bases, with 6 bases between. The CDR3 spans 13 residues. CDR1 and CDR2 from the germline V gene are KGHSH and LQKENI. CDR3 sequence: CASSPPTVYEQYF. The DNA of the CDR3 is TGTGCCAGCTCACCACCGACAGTCTACGAGCAGTACTTC. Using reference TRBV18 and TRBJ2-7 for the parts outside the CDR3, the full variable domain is NAGVMQNPRHLVRRRGQEARLRCSPMKGHSHVYWYRQLPEEGLKFMVYLQKENIIDESGMPKERFSAEFPKEGPSILRIQQVVRGDSAAYFCASSPPTVYEQYFGPGTRLTVT.

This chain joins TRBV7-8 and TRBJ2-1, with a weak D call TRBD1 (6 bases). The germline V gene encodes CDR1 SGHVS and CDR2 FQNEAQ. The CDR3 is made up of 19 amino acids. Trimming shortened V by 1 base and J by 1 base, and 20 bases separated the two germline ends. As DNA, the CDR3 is TGTGCCAGCAGCTTAGTTTCCCAAGCGAAGGGGGTATCCTACAATGAGCAGTTCTTC. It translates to CASSLVSQAKGVSYNEQFF.

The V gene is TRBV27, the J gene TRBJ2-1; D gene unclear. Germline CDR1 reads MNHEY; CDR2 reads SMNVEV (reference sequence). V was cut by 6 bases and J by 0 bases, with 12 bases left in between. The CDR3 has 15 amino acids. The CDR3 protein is CASSDLTSSYNEQFF. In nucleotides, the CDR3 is TGTGCCAGCAGCGACTTAACCAGCTCCTACAATGAGCAGTTCTTC.

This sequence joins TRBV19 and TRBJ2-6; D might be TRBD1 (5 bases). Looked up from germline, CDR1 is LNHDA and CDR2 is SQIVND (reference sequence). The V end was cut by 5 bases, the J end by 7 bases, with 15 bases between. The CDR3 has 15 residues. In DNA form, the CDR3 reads TGTGCCAGTAGTTTTACTACAGGAGCCGCCAACGTCCTGACTTTC. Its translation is CASSFTTGAANVLTF.

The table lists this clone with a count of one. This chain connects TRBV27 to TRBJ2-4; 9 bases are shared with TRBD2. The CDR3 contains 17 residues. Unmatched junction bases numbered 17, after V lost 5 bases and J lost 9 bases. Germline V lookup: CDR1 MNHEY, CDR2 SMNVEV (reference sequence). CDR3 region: CASSPLLAGGLGSIQYF. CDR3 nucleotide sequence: TGTGCCAGCAGTCCCCTCTTGGCGGGAGGGCTCGGGAGCATTCAGTACTTC.

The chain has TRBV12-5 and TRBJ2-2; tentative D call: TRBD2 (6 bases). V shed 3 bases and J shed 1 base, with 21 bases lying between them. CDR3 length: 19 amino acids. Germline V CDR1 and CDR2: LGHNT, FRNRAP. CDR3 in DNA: TGTGCTAGTGGTTTCCTCGAAGGGCGGGACGGTCTGAACACCGGGGAGCTGTTTTTT. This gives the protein CASGFLEGRDGLNTGELFF. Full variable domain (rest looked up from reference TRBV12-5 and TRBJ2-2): DARVTQTPRHKVTEMGQEVTMRCQPILGHNTVFWYRQTMMQGLELLAYFRNRAPLDDSGMPKDRFSAEMPDATLATLKIQPSEPRDSAVYFCASGFLEGRDGLNTGELFFGEGSRLTVL.

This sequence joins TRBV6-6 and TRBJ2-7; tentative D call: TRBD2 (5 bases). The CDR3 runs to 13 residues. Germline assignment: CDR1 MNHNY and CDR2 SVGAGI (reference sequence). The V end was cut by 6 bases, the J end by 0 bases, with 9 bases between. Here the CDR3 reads CASRRDSSYEQYF. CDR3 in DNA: TGTGCCAGCAGGAGGGATTCCTCCTACGAGCAGTACTTC.

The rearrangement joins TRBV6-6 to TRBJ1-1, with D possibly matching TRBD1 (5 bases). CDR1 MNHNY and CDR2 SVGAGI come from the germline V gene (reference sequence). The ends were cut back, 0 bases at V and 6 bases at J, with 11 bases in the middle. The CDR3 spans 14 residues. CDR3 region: CASSYSDQGAEAFF. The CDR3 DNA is TGTGCCAGCAGTTACTCAGACCAGGGCGCTGAAGCTTTCTTT.

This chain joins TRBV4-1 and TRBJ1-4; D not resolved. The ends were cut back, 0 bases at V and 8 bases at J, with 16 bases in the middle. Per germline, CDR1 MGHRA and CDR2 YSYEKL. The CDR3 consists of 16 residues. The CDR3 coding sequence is TGCGCCAGCAGCCAAGACTTGACTACCCTCTCCGAAAAACTGTTTTTT. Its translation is CASSQDLTTLSEKLFF.

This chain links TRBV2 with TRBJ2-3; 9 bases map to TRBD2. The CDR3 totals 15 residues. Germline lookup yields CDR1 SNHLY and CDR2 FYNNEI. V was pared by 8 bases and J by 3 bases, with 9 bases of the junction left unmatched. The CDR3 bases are TGTGCCAGCTCAACCCGGACTAGCGTGACAGATACGCAGTATTTT. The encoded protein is CASSTRTSVTDTQYF.

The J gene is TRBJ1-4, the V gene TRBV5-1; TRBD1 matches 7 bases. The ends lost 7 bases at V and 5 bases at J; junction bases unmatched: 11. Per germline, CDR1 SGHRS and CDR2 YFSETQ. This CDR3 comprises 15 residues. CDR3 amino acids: CASRPLLQGNEKLFF. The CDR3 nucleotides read TGCGCCAGCCGACCCCTTTTACAGGGGAATGAAAAACTGTTTTTT.

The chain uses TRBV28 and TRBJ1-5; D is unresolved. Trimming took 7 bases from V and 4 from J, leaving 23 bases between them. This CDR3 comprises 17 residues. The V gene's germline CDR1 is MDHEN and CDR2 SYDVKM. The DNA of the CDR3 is TGTGCCAGCAACTCCCCTTCGACTTTTCCGGGGAATCAGCCCCAGCATTTT. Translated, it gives CASNSPSTFPGNQPQHF.

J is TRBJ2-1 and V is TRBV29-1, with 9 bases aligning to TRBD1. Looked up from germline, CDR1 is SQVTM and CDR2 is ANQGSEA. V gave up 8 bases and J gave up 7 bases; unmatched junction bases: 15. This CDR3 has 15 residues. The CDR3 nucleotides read TGCAGCACGCGAGGTGGACAGGGGAAAAGAAATGAGCAGTTCTTC. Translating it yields CSTRGGQGKRNEQFF.

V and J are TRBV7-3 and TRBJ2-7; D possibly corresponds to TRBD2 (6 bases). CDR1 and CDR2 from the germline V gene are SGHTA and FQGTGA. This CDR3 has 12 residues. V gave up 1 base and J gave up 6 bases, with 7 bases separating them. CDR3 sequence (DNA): TGTGCCAGCAGCTTAATGGGAGGCGAGCAGTACTTC. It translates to CASSLMGGEQYF.

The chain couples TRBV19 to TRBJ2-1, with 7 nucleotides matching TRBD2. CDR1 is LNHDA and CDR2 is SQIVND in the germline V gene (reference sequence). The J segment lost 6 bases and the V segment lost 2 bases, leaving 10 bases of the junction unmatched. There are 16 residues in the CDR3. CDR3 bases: TGTGCCAGTAGTATATTAGCGGGTTCCCTTCCCAATGAGCAGTTCTTC. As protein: CASSILAGSLPNEQFF.

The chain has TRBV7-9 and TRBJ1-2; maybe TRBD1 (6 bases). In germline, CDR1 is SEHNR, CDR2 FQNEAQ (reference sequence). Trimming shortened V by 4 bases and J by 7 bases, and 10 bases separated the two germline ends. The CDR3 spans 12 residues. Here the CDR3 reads CASSYTGFGYTF. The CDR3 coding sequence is TGTGCCAGCAGCTATACAGGGTTTGGCTACACCTTC.